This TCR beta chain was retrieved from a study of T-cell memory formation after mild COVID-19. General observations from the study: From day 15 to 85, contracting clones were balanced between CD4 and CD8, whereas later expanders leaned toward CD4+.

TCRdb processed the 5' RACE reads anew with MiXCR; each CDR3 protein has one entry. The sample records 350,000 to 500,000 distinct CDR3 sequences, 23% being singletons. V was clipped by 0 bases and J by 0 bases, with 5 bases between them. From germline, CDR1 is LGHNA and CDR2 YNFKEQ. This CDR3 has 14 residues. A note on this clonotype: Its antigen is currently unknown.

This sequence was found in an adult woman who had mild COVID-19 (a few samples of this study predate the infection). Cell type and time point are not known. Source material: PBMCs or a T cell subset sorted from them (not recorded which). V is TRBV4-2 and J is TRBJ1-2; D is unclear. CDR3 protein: CASSQEAANYGYTF. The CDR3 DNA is TGTGCCAGCAGCCAAGAGGCAGCTAACTATGGCTACACCTTC.